This record looks at one T cell receptor beta chain sequence and its context. The V end was cut by 2 bases, the J end by 2 bases, with 16 bases between. Germline CDR1 is MNHEY and CDR2 is SVGEGT. This CDR3 is built from 16 residues. As handled by the study authors: Amplification from reference gene primers served as the basis for estimated nucleated cell counts. Only in-frame clones appear in the TCRdb table, and some are missing; sequencing was by immunoSEQ multiplex PCR. Clone size and V and J calls were adopted from that table, with D and trimming inferred from the DNA. The table lists about 210,000 clones, 80% of them singletons, with less than 7% in the top ten. This sample was included in a study of blood T cell repertoires in COVID-19.

The chain couples TRBV6-2 or TRBV6-3 to TRBJ2-7, with D possibly TRBD2 on 5 matching bases. Sequenced input: peripheral blood. The clonotype was recovered from a man aged 55 to 70 with acute or convalescent COVID-19. Here the CDR3 DNA reads TGTGCCAGCAGTTACGGTCTAGCTGCGCCTCCCTACGAGCAGTACTTC. This sequence encodes CASSYGLAAPPYEQYF.